This T cell receptor (beta chain) was sequenced for a study of blood T cell repertoires in COVID-19. Study-level information: Acute and convalescent COVID-19 samples came from the United States, Italy and Spain.

In terms of age and location, participants ranged from roughly 18 to 95 years and lived in about 25 US areas. Original methodology: The assay estimated nucleated cells by amplifying reference gene primers. Here immunoSEQ multiplex PCR was the method, and the copy in TCRdb shows in-frame clones only, minus some. The DNA gave D and trimming, while V, J and clone size come from that table. The sample gives 200,000 or so clones, more than 80% of which show up once; around 3.5% is in the top ten. V gave up 3 bases and J gave up 9 bases; unmatched junction bases: 3. The length of the CDR3 is 13 residues. Germline V gene data show CDR1 as SGHRS and CDR2 as YFSETQ.

The specimen was PBMCs or T cells enriched from blood (not recorded which). This chain links TRBV5-1 with TRBJ2-1; 10 bases are a match to TRBD1. The TCR originated in a woman in her 40s with acute COVID-19. CDR3 DNA: TGCGCCAGCAGCTGGGGACAGGGGACTGAGCAGTTCTTC. Translating it yields CASSWGQGTEQFF.